The 3 T cell receptor beta chains presented below share a single source sample, sequenced in a study of shared clonotypes between healthy human individuals. The table came from immunoSEQ multiplex PCR; TCRdb's copy has only in-frame clones and leaves some out. The table lists some 2.4 million clones, 93% of them singletons, with 0.35% to 0.45% in the top ten. The material sequenced was naive CD4+ T cells from PBMCs. The subset: CD45RA+ positively selected. The origin of the receptors is a man younger than 35 in good health. Some clones in this sample may be carry-over from other donors' samples.

The rearrangement uses TRBV19 and TRBJ1-5; D is ambiguous. Germline CDR1 is LNHDA and CDR2 is SQIVND (reference sequence). Deletions cut 4 bases from V and 0 bases from J, with 16 bases between. This CDR3 region has 17 residues. The CDR3: CASSNRVGTYSNQPQHF. The CDR3 bases are TGTGCCAGTAGTAATCGGGTCGGTACCTATAGCAATCAGCCCCAGCATTTT.

V and J are TRBV7-9 and TRBJ2-2, with D uncertain. V lost 6 bases and J 0 bases, leaving 17 bases between the germline ends. Germline V gene lookup returns CDR1 SEHNR and CDR2 FQNEAQ (reference sequence). The length of the CDR3 is 17 residues. The CDR3 sequence is CASSTVRWSPNTGELFF. The CDR3 DNA reads TGTGCCAGCAGTACCGTCCGTTGGAGCCCGAACACCGGGGAGCTGTTTTTT.

The table lists this clone with a count of one. The chain links TRBV29-1 to TRBJ2-2; TRBD2 agrees at 8 bases. The CDR3 contains 17 residues. The J segment lost 6 bases and the V segment lost 0 bases, leaving 12 bases of the junction unmatched. Germline lookup yields CDR1 SQVTM and CDR2 ANQGSEA. This chain's CDR3 is CSVEDDSLGGRPGELFF. In DNA, the CDR3 is TGCAGCGTTGAAGACGACTCGTTGGGCGGGAGGCCCGGGGAGCTGTTTTTT.